Following are 9 T cell receptor beta chains from one sample sequenced in a study of OX40 agonist ivuxolimab in advanced cancers. Measured with immunoSEQ multiplex PCR; TCRdb has only the in-frame clones, and not every one. Of about 80,000 clones listed, more than 75% are singletons. The source was CD4+ or CD8+ T cells sorted from blood, collected in a trial of the OX40 agonist ivuxolimab. Receptors originate from an adult with an advanced solid tumor such as melanoma, head and neck, liver or kidney cancer.

The V call is TRBV11-2, the J call TRBJ2-5; D is uncertain. Germline V gene sequence: CDR1 SGHAT, CDR2 FQNNGV. The length of the CDR3 is 13 residues. Deletions cut 8 bases from V and 1 base from J, with 11 bases between. In DNA, the CDR3 is TGTGCCAGCCGGTGGCGATCCCAAGAGACCCAGTACTTC. Its protein is CASRWRSQETQYF.

This clone came up once. The chain employs TRBV10-1 and TRBJ2-1; TRBD1 matches 8 bases. The J segment lost 0 bases and the V segment lost 6 bases, leaving 4 bases of the junction unmatched. Germline CDR1 WNHNN, CDR2 SYGVQD (reference sequence). The CDR3 covers 15 residues. CDR3 nucleotide sequence: TGCGCCAGCAGCTCCGGGACAGGCTCCTACAATGAGCAGTTCTTC. Its protein is CASSSGTGSYNEQFF.

This chain links TRBV6-1 with TRBJ1-5; TRBD1 matches 8 bases. V shed 0 bases and J 6 bases; nucleotides not matched to a gene: 7. CDR1 and CDR2 from the germline V gene are MNHNS and SASEGT. The CDR3 is 16 residues long. CDR3 DNA: TGTGCCAGCAGTGAAGCGCGAGGACAGGGCCCTCAGCCCCAGCATTTT. It translates to CASSEARGQGPQPQHF.

J is TRBJ1-1 and V is TRBV5-1; D perhaps matches TRBD1 (6 bases). Trimming removed 4 bases at V and 4 bases at J, with 17 bases between. Looked up from germline, CDR1 is SGHRS and CDR2 is YFSETQ. This CDR3 spans 15 amino acids. The CDR3 here is CASSDGGGDSTEAFF. Here the CDR3 DNA reads TGCGCCAGCAGCGACGGAGGGGGGGATAGCACTGAAGCTTTCTTT. Drawing the rest from reference TRBV5-1 and TRBJ1-1, the complete variable domain is KAGVTQTPRYLIKTRGQQVTLSCSPISGHRSVSWYQQTPGQGLQFLFEYFSETQRNKGNFPGRFSGRQFSNSRSEMNVSTLELGDSALYLCASSDGGGDSTEAFFGQGTRLTVV.

V is TRBV18 and J is TRBJ2-2, with D perhaps being TRBD1 or TRBD2 (5 bases each). The germline V gene encodes CDR1 KGHSH and CDR2 LQKENI. Trimming removed 3 bases at V and 2 bases at J, with 13 bases between. This CDR3 has 16 amino acids. The CDR3 loop reads CASSPWGTINTGELFF. Written as DNA, the CDR3 is TGTGCCAGCTCACCGTGGGGGACCATTAACACCGGGGAGCTGTTTTTT. Full variable domain (outside the CDR3, taken from reference TRBV18 and TRBJ2-2): NAGVMQNPRHLVRRRGQEARLRCSPMKGHSHVYWYRQLPEEGLKFMVYLQKENIIDESGMPKERFSAEFPKEGPSILRIQQVVRGDSAAYFCASSPWGTINTGELFFGEGSRLTVL.

This clone appeared a single time. The chain employs TRBV9 and TRBJ1-1; no clear D gene. This CDR3 comprises 14 residues. Germline V gene data show CDR1 as SGDLS and CDR2 as YYNGEE. V lost 0 bases and J lost 6, with 12 bases in between. The CDR3: CASSVEVYPAEAFF. In DNA, the CDR3 is TGTGCCAGCAGCGTAGAGGTCTACCCCGCTGAAGCTTTCTTT.

This clone was recorded a few times. V gene TRBV7-2 combines with J gene TRBJ2-5; unclear D gene. Trimming shortened V by 1 base and J by 1 base, and 10 bases separated the two germline ends. The germline CDR1 and CDR2 sequences are SGHTA and FQGNSA. This CDR3 contains 15 residues. The CDR3 loop reads CASSLGGTPQETQYF. The DNA of the CDR3 is TGTGCCAGCAGCTTAGGTGGCACCCCCCAAGAGACCCAGTACTTC.

The chain combines TRBV9 with TRBJ2-7; TRBD1 aligns across 7 bases. J lost 1 base, V lost 5 bases, and 6 bases had no gene match. There are 14 residues in the CDR3. Germline assignment: CDR1 SGDLS and CDR2 YYNGEE. Written as DNA, the CDR3 is TGTGCCAGCAGTACGGGACAGCCTTCCTACGAGCAGTACTTC. Its translation: CASSTGQPSYEQYF.

The chain couples TRBV7-6 to TRBJ2-3, with 8 bases that match TRBD2. This CDR3 has 17 amino acids. Unmatched junction bases numbered 8, after V lost 0 bases and J lost 3 bases. Looked up from germline, CDR1 is SGHVS and CDR2 is FNYEAQ. CDR3 amino acids: CASSLAAGGESTDTQYF. The CDR3 DNA sequence: TGTGCCAGCAGCTTAGCCGCGGGGGGCGAGTCAACAGATACGCAGTATTTT.